This TCR beta chain was sequenced for a study of T cell responses to AZD1222 COVID-19 vaccine. Study-wide findings and caveats: Donor demographics were predominantly white British with a female majority; clonal diversity may be underestimated. Vaccine-associated CD4 TCRs spanned spike, dominant at 160-218 and 743-854.

Clones were sequenced by immunoSEQ multiplex PCR, and TCRdb holds only the in-frame ones, with some missing. This table holds 75,000 to 100,000 clones, roughly 84% found once. Concerning this clone itself: As yet, its antigen is unknown.

This CDR3 has 15 amino acids. The V end was cut by 0 bases, the J end by 2 bases, with 11 bases between. Germline V gives CDR1 MNHEY, CDR2 SVGAGI. The sequenced sample was peripheral blood, obtained on day 0 of AZD1222 vaccination. This chain connects TRBV6-5 to TRBJ2-7; D may correspond to TRBD1 or TRBD2 (5 bases each). This receptor was obtained from an adult in good health. CDR3 coding DNA: TGTGCCAGCAGTTACTCGAGTCAGGGACCCTACGAGCAGTACTTC. Protein sequence: CASSYSSQGPYEQYF.